This T cell receptor beta chain appears in the sequencing data of a study of T-cell reconstitution after alpha-beta-depleted transplantation in children. Preparation of the TCRbeta library was carried out with unique molecular identifiers. MiXCR, run by TCRdb on the PCR reads, gives a single entry per CDR3 protein. The data hold around 600,000 distinct CDR3 sequences, with approximately 22% observed a single time. Study-level results: A year had passed since transplant, and T-cell counts and diversity by then came mostly from newly produced T cells. About two months after transplant, alpha-beta T cells reportedly came from several hundred expanded graft clones. High day-60 TCRbeta diversity in some patients came from surviving recipient T cells and thymic progenitors.

This CDR3 region has 14 residues. Germline V gene sequence: CDR1 DFQATT, CDR2 SNEGSKA (reference sequence). The germline V and J ends were trimmed by 6 bases and 3 bases, with 18 bases remaining between them. This clonotype was counted at least ten times. The antigen remains unidentified. The V call is TRBV20-1, the J call TRBJ2-7; D is undetermined. The sample was PBMCs, mostly from graft donor cells, taken 360 days after TCRalphabeta/CD19-depleted stem cell transplant. The TCR comes from a boy in the first two years of life who had a stem cell transplant for acute myeloid leukemia, so the T cells may come from the graft donor. The CDR3 DNA is TGCAGTGCCCCCCATGGGCTACCCGGCTACGAGCAGTACGTC. Its translation: CSAPHGLPGYEQYV.